Listed below are T cell receptor beta chains from one sample, sequenced in a study of Ad26.COV2.S vaccination and SARS-CoV-2 variants. TCRdb's table, derived via immunoSEQ multiplex PCR, lists solely in-frame clones and lacks some. The table lists more than 400,000 clones, 80% to 95% of them singletons. The material was peripheral blood, obtained in a trial of Ad26.COV2.S vaccine versus placebo. The origin of the receptors is a person aged 18-60 years who received the Ad26.COV2.S COVID-19 vaccine or a placebo. Both conserved end residues are trimmed from each CDR3.

CDR3 protein	J gene	V gene
ASSLGGIGNQPQH	TRBJ1-5	TRBV7-2
ASGQDYHTRGTQY	TRBJ2-5	TRBV12-5
ASSTRQGQPQH	TRBJ1-5	TRBV5-1
ASETGLGYT	TRBJ1-2	TRBV7-9
ASSQARDTITYNEQF	TRBJ2-1	TRBV4-1
ASSPGTGIVWTNTEAF	TRBJ1-1	TRBV19
ASKRTGLGYGYT	TRBJ1-2	TRBV6-5
ASGSASNQPQH	TRBJ1-5	TRBV19
ASSFRGTEINYGYT	TRBJ1-2	TRBV5-1
ASSRTGDYNEQF	TRBJ2-1	TRBV7-9
ASSLGGQGRQPQH	TRBJ1-5	TRBV5-6
ASSLRSGLGGPYNEQF	TRBJ2-1	TRBV7-8
ASSYLRGLSTGELF	TRBJ2-2	TRBV6-5
ASGLAVSYNEQF	TRBJ2-1	TRBV27
ASSLLQGTGELF	TRBJ2-2	TRBV5-4
ASSQVPSGYEQY	TRBJ2-7	TRBV4-3